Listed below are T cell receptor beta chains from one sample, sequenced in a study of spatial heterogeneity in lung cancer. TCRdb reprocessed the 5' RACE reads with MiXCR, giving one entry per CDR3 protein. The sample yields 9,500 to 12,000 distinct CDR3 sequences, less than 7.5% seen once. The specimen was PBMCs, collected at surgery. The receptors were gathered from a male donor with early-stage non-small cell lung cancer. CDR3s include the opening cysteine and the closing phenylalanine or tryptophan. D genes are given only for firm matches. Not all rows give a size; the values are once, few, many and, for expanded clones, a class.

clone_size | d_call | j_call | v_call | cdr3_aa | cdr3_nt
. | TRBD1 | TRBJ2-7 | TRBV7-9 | CASSTTRTGQGVYEQYF | TGTGCCAGCAGCACAACGCGGACGGGACAGGGTGTCTACGAGCAGTACTTC
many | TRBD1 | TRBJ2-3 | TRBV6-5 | CANSGDRGTDTQYF | TGTGCCAACTCTGGGGACAGGGGGACAGATACGCAGTATTTT
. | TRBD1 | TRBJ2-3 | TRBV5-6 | CASSSVGTANTDTQYF | TGTGCCAGCAGCTCCGTCGGGACAGCGAACACAGATACGCAGTATTTT
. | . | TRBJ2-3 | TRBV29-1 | CSAPRAGRDTQYF | TGCAGCGCCCCACGGGCGGGTAGGGATACGCAGTATTTT
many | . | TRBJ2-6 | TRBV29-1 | CSVVLSGANVLTF | TGCAGCGTTGTGCTCTCTGGGGCCAACGTCCTGACTTTC
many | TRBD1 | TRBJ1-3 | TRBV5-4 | CASSAQGASGNTIYF | TGTGCCAGCAGCGCTCAGGGGGCTTCTGGAAACACCATATATTTT
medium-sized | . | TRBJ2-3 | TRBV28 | CATSRASRPDTQYF | TGTGCCACCTCAAGGGCTAGTCGCCCAGATACGCAGTATTTT
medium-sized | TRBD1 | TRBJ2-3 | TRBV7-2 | CASSLRGQGHTDTQYF | TGTGCCAGCAGCTTAAGGGGACAGGGGCACACAGATACGCAGTATTTT
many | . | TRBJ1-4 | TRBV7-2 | CASSFKGREKLFF | TGTGCCAGCAGCTTCAAGGGGCGGGAAAAACTGTTTTTT
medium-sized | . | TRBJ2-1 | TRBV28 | CASSLMAQSYNEQFF | TGTGCCAGCAGTTTAATGGCGCAGAGTTACAATGAGCAGTTCTTC
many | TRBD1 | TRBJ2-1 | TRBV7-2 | CASSHGQGYNEQFF | TGTGCCAGCAGCCATGGACAGGGTTACAATGAGCAGTTCTTC
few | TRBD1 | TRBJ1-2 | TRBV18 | CASSGGGDYGYTF | TGTGCCAGCTCAGGAGGGGGCGACTATGGCTACACCTTC
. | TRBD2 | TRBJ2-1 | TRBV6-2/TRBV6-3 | CASSWYGGDNEQFF | TGTGCCAGCAGCTGGTACGGGGGGGACAATGAGCAGTTCTTC
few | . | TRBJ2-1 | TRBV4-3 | CASSQASTDNEQFF | TGCGCCAGCAGCCAAGCGTCGACGGACAATGAGCAGTTCTTC
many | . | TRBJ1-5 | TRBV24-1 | CATSDVGDNQPQHF | TGTGCCACCAGTGATGTAGGGGACAATCAGCCCCAGCATTTT